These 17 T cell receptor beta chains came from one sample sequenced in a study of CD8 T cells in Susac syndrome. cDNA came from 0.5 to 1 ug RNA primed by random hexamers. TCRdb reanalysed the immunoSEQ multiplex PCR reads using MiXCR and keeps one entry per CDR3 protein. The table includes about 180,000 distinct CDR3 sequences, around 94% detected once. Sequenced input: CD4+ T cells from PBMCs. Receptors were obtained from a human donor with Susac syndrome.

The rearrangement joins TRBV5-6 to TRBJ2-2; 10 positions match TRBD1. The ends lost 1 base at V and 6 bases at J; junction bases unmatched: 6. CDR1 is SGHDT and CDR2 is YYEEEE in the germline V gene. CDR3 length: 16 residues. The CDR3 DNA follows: TGTGCCAGCAGCTTGTATCGACAGGGGGCGGCCGGGGAGCTGTTTTTT. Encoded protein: CASSLYRQGAAGELFF.

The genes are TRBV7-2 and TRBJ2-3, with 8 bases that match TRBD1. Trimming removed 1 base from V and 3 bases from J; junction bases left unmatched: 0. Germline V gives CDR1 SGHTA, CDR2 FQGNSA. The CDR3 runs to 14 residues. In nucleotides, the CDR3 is TGTGCCAGCAGCTTAGACAGGGGGACAGATACGCAGTATTTT. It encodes CASSLDRGTDTQYF. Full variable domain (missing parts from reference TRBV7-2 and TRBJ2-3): GAGVSQSPSNKVTEKGKDVELRCDPISGHTALYWYRQSLGQGLEFLIYFQGNSAPDKSGLPSDRFSAERTGGSVSTLTIQRTQQEDSAVYLCASSLDRGTDTQYFGPGTRLTVL.

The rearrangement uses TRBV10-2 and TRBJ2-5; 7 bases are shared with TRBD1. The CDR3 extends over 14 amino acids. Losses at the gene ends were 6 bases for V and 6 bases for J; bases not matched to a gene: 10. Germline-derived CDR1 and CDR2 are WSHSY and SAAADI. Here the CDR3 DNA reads TGCGCCAGCAGCCGGACAGGCGGCGAGAAGACCCAGTACTTC. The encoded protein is CASSRTGGEKTQYF.

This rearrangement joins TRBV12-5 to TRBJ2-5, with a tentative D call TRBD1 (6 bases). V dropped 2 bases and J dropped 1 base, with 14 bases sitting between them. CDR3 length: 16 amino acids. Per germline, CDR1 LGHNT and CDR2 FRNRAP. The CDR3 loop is CASGLYREVFQETQYF. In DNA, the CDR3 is TGTGCTAGTGGTTTGTACAGGGAAGTGTTCCAAGAGACCCAGTACTTC.

The CDR3 sequence is CATSVPGFCLRYF. CDR3 in DNA: TGTGCCACCAGTGTCCCAGGGTTCTGCCTTCGGTACTTC. The rearrangement uses TRBV24-1 and TRBJ2-7; D perhaps matches TRBD1 (5 bases). From germline, CDR1 is KGHDR and CDR2 SFDVKD. Trimming removed 5 bases from V and 12 bases from J, with 19 bases in between. The CDR3 totals 13 residues.

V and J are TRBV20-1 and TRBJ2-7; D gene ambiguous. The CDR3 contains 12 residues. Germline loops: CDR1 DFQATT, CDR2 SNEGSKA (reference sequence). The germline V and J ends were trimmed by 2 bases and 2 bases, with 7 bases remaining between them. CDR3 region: CSARPPTYEQYF. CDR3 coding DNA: TGCAGTGCTAGACCGCCTACCTACGAGCAGTACTTC.

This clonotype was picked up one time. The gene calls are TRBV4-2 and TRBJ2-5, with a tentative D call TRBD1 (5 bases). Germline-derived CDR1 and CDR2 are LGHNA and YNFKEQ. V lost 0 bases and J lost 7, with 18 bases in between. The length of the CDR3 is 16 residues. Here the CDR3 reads CASSQDFQGLARTQYF. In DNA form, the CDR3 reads TGTGCCAGCAGCCAAGATTTTCAGGGCTTGGCCAGGACCCAGTACTTC.

Here the CDR3 DNA reads TGCAGTGCCGAACCAGGGAGGCAGTGGAGTGCAGCCAAAAACATTCAGTACTTC. The encoded protein is CSAEPGRQWSAAKNIQYF. The J gene is TRBJ2-4, the V gene TRBV20-1; tentative D call: TRBD2 (6 bases). The germline V gene encodes CDR1 DFQATT and CDR2 SNEGSKA (reference sequence). The CDR3 has 18 amino acids. The V end lost 6 bases, the J end lost 0 bases, and 24 bases lay between the germline ends.

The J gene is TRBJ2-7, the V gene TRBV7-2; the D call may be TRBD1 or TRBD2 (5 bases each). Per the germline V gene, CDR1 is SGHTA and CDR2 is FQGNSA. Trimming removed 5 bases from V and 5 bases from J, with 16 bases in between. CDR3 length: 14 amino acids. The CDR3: CASSLGTVLHEQYF. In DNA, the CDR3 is TGTGCCAGCAGCCTAGGGACGGTGCTTCACGAGCAGTACTTC.

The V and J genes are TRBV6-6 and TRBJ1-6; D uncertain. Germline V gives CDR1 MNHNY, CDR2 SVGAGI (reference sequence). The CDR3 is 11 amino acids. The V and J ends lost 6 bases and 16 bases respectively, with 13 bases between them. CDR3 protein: CASSPRDLLHF. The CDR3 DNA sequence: TGTGCCAGCAGCCCCCGGGATTTACTCCACTTT.

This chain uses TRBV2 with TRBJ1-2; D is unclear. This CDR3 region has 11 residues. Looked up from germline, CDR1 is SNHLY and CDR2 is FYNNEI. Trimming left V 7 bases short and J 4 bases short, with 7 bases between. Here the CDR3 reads CASTTAYGYTF. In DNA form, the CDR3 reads TGTGCCAGCACCACAGCCTATGGCTACACCTTC.

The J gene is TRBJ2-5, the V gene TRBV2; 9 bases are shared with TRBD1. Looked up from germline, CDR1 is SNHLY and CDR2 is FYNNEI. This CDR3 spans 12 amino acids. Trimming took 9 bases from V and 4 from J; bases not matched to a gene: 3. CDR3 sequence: CASKDRGETQYF. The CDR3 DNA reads TGTGCCAGTAAGGACAGGGGAGAGACCCAGTACTTC.

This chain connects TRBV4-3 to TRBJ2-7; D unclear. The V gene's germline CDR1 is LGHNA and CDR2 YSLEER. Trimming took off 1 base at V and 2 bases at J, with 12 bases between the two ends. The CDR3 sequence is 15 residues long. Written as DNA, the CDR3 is TGCGCCAGCAGCCAAGCAGGCAGCCGAACCTACGAGCAGTACTTC. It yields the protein CASSQAGSRTYEQYF.

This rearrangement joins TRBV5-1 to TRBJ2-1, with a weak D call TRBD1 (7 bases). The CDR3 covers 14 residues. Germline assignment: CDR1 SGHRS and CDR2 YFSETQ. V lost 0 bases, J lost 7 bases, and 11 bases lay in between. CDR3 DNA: TGCGCCAGCAGCTTGGGGGCAGGGGGGAATGAGCAGTTCTTC. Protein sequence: CASSLGAGGNEQFF.

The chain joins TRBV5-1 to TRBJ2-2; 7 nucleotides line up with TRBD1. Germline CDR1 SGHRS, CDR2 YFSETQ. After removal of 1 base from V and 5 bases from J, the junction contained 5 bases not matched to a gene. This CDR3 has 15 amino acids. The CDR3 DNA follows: TGCGCCAGCAGCTTGCAGGGGGATGTGACCGGGGAGCTGTTTTTT. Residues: CASSLQGDVTGELFF.

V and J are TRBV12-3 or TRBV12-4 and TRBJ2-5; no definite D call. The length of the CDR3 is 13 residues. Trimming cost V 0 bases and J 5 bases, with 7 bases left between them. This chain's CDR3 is CASSLARPETQYF. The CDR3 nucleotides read TGTGCCAGCAGTTTAGCGAGGCCGGAGACCCAGTACTTC.

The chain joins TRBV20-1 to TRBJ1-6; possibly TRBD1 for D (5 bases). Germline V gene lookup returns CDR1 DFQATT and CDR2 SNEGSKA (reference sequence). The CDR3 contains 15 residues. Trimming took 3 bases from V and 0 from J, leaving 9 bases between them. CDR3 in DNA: TGCAGTGCTAGGACAGTTAGCTCCTATAATTCACCCCTCCACTTT. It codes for CSARTVSSYNSPLHF.